This entry describes one TCR beta chain. The data derive from a study of blood T cell repertoires in COVID-19. Study overall: The origin of the acute and convalescent COVID-19 samples was the United States, Italy and Spain. T cells, B-cell-depleted T cells, or PBMCs supplied cDNA or gDNA.

Per the study methods: It was from reference gene primer amplification that nucleated cell counts were estimated. TCRdb's copy holds only in-frame clones and misses some; the assay was immunoSEQ multiplex PCR. V, J and clone size were drawn from that table, and D and trimming were deduced from the DNA. The sample has 200,000 to 250,000 clones, more than 70% seen once. The sequence was collected from a woman older than 75 with acute or convalescent COVID-19. The sample comprised peripheral blood.

The DNA of the CDR3 is TGTGCCAGCAGCGTCGAACTCAACTATGGCTACACCTTC. Protein product: CASSVELNYGYTF. This chain connects TRBV9 to TRBJ1-2; D not certain. This CDR3 has 13 amino acids. V shed 2 bases and J shed 2 bases, with 7 bases lying between them. CDR1 SGDLS and CDR2 YYNGEE come from the germline V gene. Full variable domain (outside the CDR3, taken from reference TRBV9 and TRBJ1-2): DSGVTQTPKHLITATGQRVTLRCSPRSGDLSVYWYQQSLDQGLQFLIQYYNGEERAKGNILERFSAQQFPDLHSELNLSSLELGDSALYFCASSVELNYGYTFGSGTRLTVV.